This entry concerns a single TCR beta chain. Its antigen is not identified. Extraction of RNA preceded its reverse transcription into cDNA, which served as the sequencing template. Measured with immunoSEQ multiplex PCR; TCRdb has only the in-frame clones, and not every one. The sample contains 98,000 or so clones, 45% to 60% of which appear only once. Specimens obtained from alopecia areata patients comprised lesional scalp punch biopsies and peripheral blood. Per germline, CDR1 MNHEY and CDR2 SMNVEV (reference sequence). Trimming left V 0 bases short and J 3 bases short, with 12 bases between. The CDR3 has 15 amino acids. This sample is part of a study of CD8+ T cells in alopecia areata. Points from the study as a whole: Patients shared TCRs less clearly than mice did, possibly for HLA-related reasons. Greater clonality was observed in lesional scalp samples, especially alopecia totalis/universalis, versus normal scalp.

The sequenced material came from NKG2D-low CD8+ T cells sorted from blood. The receptor was derived from a human donor with alopecia areata. The chain recombines TRBV27 with TRBJ2-7, with D perhaps being TRBD1 or TRBD2 (6 bases each). The CDR3, as DNA: TGTGCCAGCAGTTTATCGAAAGGGGGGTACTACGAGCAGTACTTC. It codes for CASSLSKGGYYEQYF.